This TCR beta chain was profiled in a study of blood T cell repertoires in COVID-19. Study information: Nucleic acid was either cDNA or gDNA, and it came from T cells, B-cell-depleted T cells, or PBMCs.

The data were produced by immunoSEQ multiplex PCR, yet TCRdb's version contains in-frame clones alone and is incomplete. Altogether some 83,000 clones are present, about 87% being singletons, with the ten largest covering over 0.45%. CDR3 length: 15 residues. Germline V CDR1 and CDR2: SGHNT, YYREEE (reference sequence). Trimming left V 3 bases short and J 0 bases short, with 12 bases between. Specimen: peripheral blood. The rearrangement joins TRBV5-4 to TRBJ1-2; possible D gene TRBD1, 5 bases. The sequence was obtained from a man in his sixties with acute or convalescent COVID-19. This CDR3 reads CASSSQGTANYGYTF. In nucleotides, the CDR3 is TGTGCCAGCAGCTCGCAGGGAACTGCTAACTATGGCTACACCTTC. The full variable domain, rest sourced from reference TRBV5-4 and TRBJ1-2, is ETGVTQSPTHLIKTRGQQVTLRCSSQSGHNTVSWYQQALGQGPQFIFQYYREEENGRGNFPPRFSGLQFPNYSSELNVNALELDDSALYLCASSSQGTANYGYTFGSGTRLTVV.